This T cell receptor (beta chain) was documented in a study of PD-L1 blockade in urothelial cancer. Study overall: In about 2014, patients got going on atezolizumab, taking 1,200 mg intravenously every 3 weeks. About 90% of the roughly 29 patients comprised males who had bladder-origin urothelial cancer. Analyses were performed on blood at 3 weeks after treatment start (the second dose) and at 6 weeks.

This clone appeared once. The assay was immunoSEQ multiplex PCR, and TCRdb's table has in-frame clones only and misses some. The sample holds around 38,000 clones, 86% seen once. Time point noted: peripheral blood 6 weeks after treatment start. Sample contribution per patient ranged from 1 to 8, covering pretreatment and on-treatment. This specimen consisted of PBMCs, obtained around atezolizumab (anti-PD-L1) treatment. This TCR came from a man between 60 and 75 years old with urothelial cancer.

CDR3 sequence (DNA): TGTGCCAGCTCACGGGACAGGGGCACTGAAGCTTTCTTT. Translation gives CASSRDRGTEAFF. This rearrangement joins TRBV18 to TRBJ1-1, with TRBD1 identical over 10 bases. This CDR3 is built from 13 residues. The ends lost 4 bases at V and 4 bases at J; junction bases unmatched: 0. The V gene's germline CDR1 is KGHSH and CDR2 LQKENI.